This T cell receptor (beta chain) was obtained from a study of cytomegalovirus exposure and HLA in healthy donors. Whole-study results and caveats: Cytomegalovirus-associated TCR beta chains were listed, numbering roughly 150.

Details on this clone: Its antigen is as yet unknown.

Use of 60 Vbeta and 13 Jbeta primers characterized the PCR. The data were produced by immunoSEQ multiplex PCR, yet TCRdb's version contains in-frame clones alone and is incomplete. In the table there are about 110,000 clones, under 70% of which are singletons. Germline V gene sequence: CDR1 SQVTM, CDR2 ANQGSEA. With 6 bases clipped from V and 1 base from J, the junction kept 6 bases outside the gene matches. The CDR3 runs to 14 residues. This chain joins TRBV29-1 and TRBJ1-3, with 7 bases matching TRBD1. The clonotype comes from a man aged 25-40 years in good health and CMV-seropositive. Sequenced material: PBMCs. The CDR3 is CSVDRDGSGNTIYF. Here the CDR3 DNA reads TGCAGCGTAGACAGGGATGGATCTGGAAACACCATATATTTT. Looking up the rest from reference TRBV29-1 and TRBJ1-3 gives the full variable domain: SAVISQKPSRDICQRGTSLTIQCQVDSQVTMMFWYRQQPGQSLTLIATANQGSEATYESGFVIDKFPISRPNLTFSTLTVSNMSPEDSSIYLCSVDRDGSGNTIYFGEGSWLTVV.